A single sample is the source of the 10 T cell receptor gamma chains below, sequenced in a study of gamma-delta T cells after stem cell transplantation. TCRdb re-called clones from the RT-PCR reads via CATT. The sample yields about 1,900 gamma-chain clones, roughly 3.3% seen once. Sequenced sample: gamma-delta T cells. All receptors derive from a human donor. It is not recorded whose cells these are; they may come from a transplant donor.

This clone was counted only a few times. The rearrangement links TRGV9 to TRGJP. Unmatched junction bases numbered 8, after V lost 5 bases and J lost 7 bases. CDR3 length: 16 residues. Germline V gene lookup returns CDR1 GITISATS and CDR2 ISYDGTV (reference sequence). The CDR3 sequence is CALWGPWELGKKIKVF. In DNA, the CDR3 is TGTGCCTTGTGGGGGCCGTGGGAGTTGGGCAAAAAAATCAAGGTATTT.

This clone has only a few counts. TCRdb's listed protein matches a much larger clone and diverges from this DNA's translation at residue 9, likely through a read error; the protein shown comes from the DNA. The chain uses TRGV9 and TRGJ1 or TRGJ2. This CDR3 has 15 amino acids. The germline CDR1 and CDR2 sequences are GITISATS and ISYDGTV (reference sequence). Trimming cost V 4 bases and J 8 bases; bases outside gene matches: 17. This chain's CDR3 is CALWDTRACEHKKLF. The DNA for the CDR3 is TGTGCCTTGTGGGATACCCGAGCATGCGAGCATAAGAAACTCTTT.

By share of the sample, this clone is medium-sized. The chain recombines TRGV9 with TRGJP. The junction had 0 bases not matched to a gene; V was cut back by 0 bases and J by 13 bases. Per the germline V gene, CDR1 is GITISATS and CDR2 is ISYDGTV (reference sequence). This CDR3 is 13 amino acids long. The chain's CDR3 is CALWEVGKKIKVF. The DNA for the CDR3 is TGTGCCTTGTGGGAGGTGGGCAAAAAAATCAAGGTATTT.

Within the sample, this clone is medium-sized. Other DNA sequences in this specimen translate into the identical CDR3. The genes are TRGV2 and TRGJP2. The J segment lost 9 bases and the V segment lost 3 bases, leaving 7 bases of the junction unmatched. Per germline, CDR1 EGSNGY and CDR2 YDSYNSKV. CDR3 length: 13 amino acids. The CDR3 DNA reads TGTGCCACCTGGGACCCTCGGCATTGGATCAAGACGTTT. Translated, it gives CATWDPRHWIKTF.

For this clone: This DNA's translation and the protein TCRdb lists, from a much larger clone, do not match at residue 3, likely due to a read error; the protein shown is translated from the DNA. The gene calls are TRGV9 and TRGJP. This CDR3 is 16 amino acids long. CDR1 and CDR2 (germline): GITISATS, ISYDGTV (reference sequence). The CDR3 DNA sequence: TGTGCCTCGTGGGAGGTGACAGAGTTGGGCAAAAAAATCAAGGTATTT. Protein product: CASWEVTELGKKIKVF.

For this clone: With a much larger clone just one base away, this may be a read error. In the same sample, other DNA sequences code for this CDR3. The chain carries TRGV2 and TRGJP2. V dropped 5 bases and J dropped 6; count of bases not matched to a gene: 12. CDR3 size: 15 residues. Per germline, CDR1 EGSNGY and CDR2 YDSYNSKV. For the CDR3, the DNA is TGTGCCACCTGGGGGCAGGGTCCGGGTGATTGGATCAAGACGTTT. It encodes CATWGQGPGDWIKTF.

This clone was seen a handful of times. A read error may be the cause here, since a much bigger clone is one base away. This sequence joins TRGV3 and TRGJ1 or TRGJ2. The V segment lost 4 bases and the J segment 12 bases; nucleotides outside the gene matches: 6. The CDR3 is 10 amino acids. Per the germline V gene, CDR1 is VTNTFY and CDR2 is YDVSTARD (reference sequence). The CDR3, as DNA: TGTGCCACCTGGGAAATCGGGAAACTCTTT. Residues: CATWEIGKLF.

This clone has more than one count but fewer than ten. A read error likely explains why the TCRdb protein, taken from a much larger clone, differs from this DNA's translation at residue 8; the protein shown is translated from the DNA. J is TRGJP and V is TRGV9. The CDR3 contains 17 residues. The J segment lost 7 bases and the V segment lost 2 bases, leaving 8 bases of the junction unmatched. Germline assignment: CDR1 GITISATS and CDR2 ISYDGTV (reference sequence). The CDR3 DNA reads as TGTGCCTTGTGGGAGGAAACCTGGGAGTTGGGCAAAAAAATCAAGGTATTT. Protein product: CALWEETWELGKKIKVF.

This clone is deemed large. The sample has other DNA sequences that encode this CDR3 too. This chain uses TRGV9 with TRGJP. This CDR3 has 16 amino acids. The V segment lost 2 bases and the J segment 5 bases; nucleotides outside the gene matches: 3. Per the germline V gene, CDR1 is GITISATS and CDR2 is ISYDGTV (reference sequence). CDR3 sequence reads: CALWEAKELGKKIKVF. DNA for the CDR3: TGTGCCTTGTGGGAGGCGAAAGAGTTGGGCAAAAAAATCAAGGTATTT.

This clone is labeled medium-sized (0.01 to 0.1%). The identical CDR3 is also encoded by other nucleotide sequences in the sample. This sequence joins TRGV9 and TRGJP. V shed 0 bases, J shed 6 bases, and the junction held 8 bases outside the gene matches. This CDR3 is 18 amino acids long. The germline gives CDR1 GITISATS, CDR2 ISYDGTV (reference sequence). The DNA for the CDR3 is TGTGCCTTGTGGGAGGTGCAGGGAAGAGAGTTGGGCAAAAAAATCAAGGTATTT. It translates to CALWEVQGRELGKKIKVF.